The 12 T cell receptor beta chains reported below all come from one sample, sequenced in a study of cytomegalovirus exposure and HLA in healthy donors (dated by TCRdb to about 2017). Library preparation employed the immunoSEQ multiplex PCR assay. For the multiplex PCR, a mixture combining 60 forward primers for TCR Vbeta segments and 13 reverse primers for TCR Jbeta segments was used. Held by TCRdb, this immuneACCESS table contains in-frame sequences only and omits some clones. Under half of the omission traces to an unresolved V gene where checked; the cause of the rest is unknown. The sample yields around 120,000 clones; 65% were counted once. Together, the top ten hold 8% to 9.5% of the sample. The sample taken for sequencing was PBMCs. Receptor source: a woman aged 40 to 50 in good health and CMV-seropositive.

This clone was seen only a few times. The rearrangement links TRBV5-4 to TRBJ1-2, with a possible D match to TRBD1 (5 bases). With 0 bases removed from V and 3 bases from J, the gap between germline ends came to 9 bases. The V gene's germline CDR1 is SGHNT and CDR2 YYREEE (reference sequence). CDR3 length: 14 residues. CDR3 amino acids: CASSLGGADYGYTF. In nucleotides, the CDR3 is TGTGCCAGCAGCTTGGGGGGCGCGGACTATGGCTACACCTTC.

The rearrangement links TRBV6-1 to TRBJ2-1, with 9 bases identical to TRBD1. The length of the CDR3 is 14 residues. V was clipped by 2 bases and J by 12 bases; unmatched bases: 8. Germline V gene sequence: CDR1 MNHNS, CDR2 SASEGT. The chain's CDR3 is CASSEMALTGGQFF. CDR3 in DNA: TGTGCCAGCAGTGAAATGGCCCTGACAGGGGGGCAGTTCTTC.

In this sample, this clone turned up a few times. V usage is TRBV5-4 and J usage is TRBJ2-7, with TRBD1 identical over 7 bases. Per the germline V gene, CDR1 is SGHNT and CDR2 is YYREEE (reference sequence). V was clipped by 3 bases and J by 2 bases; unmatched bases: 8. The CDR3 contains 15 residues. The CDR3 spells CASSSRRQGTYEQYF. CDR3 sequence (DNA): TGTGCCAGCAGCTCACGCCGACAGGGAACCTACGAGCAGTACTTC.

V gene TRBV6-5 combines with J gene TRBJ1-2; TRBD1 aligns across 10 bases. Germline CDR1 is MNHEY and CDR2 is SVGAGI. The CDR3 runs to 16 residues. J lost 4 bases, V lost 2 bases, and 7 bases had no gene match. CDR3 in amino acids: CASSYIRTGGGYGYTF. In DNA form, the CDR3 reads TGTGCCAGCAGTTACATCCGGACAGGGGGAGGCTATGGCTACACCTTC.

This clone was detected only a few times. This sequence joins TRBV27 and TRBJ2-1, with 14 bases that match TRBD2. The CDR3 is made up of 17 amino acids. Germline lookup yields CDR1 MNHEY and CDR2 SMNVEV (reference sequence). V was clipped by 5 bases and J by 8 bases; unmatched bases: 11. The DNA for the CDR3 is TGTGCCAGCAGTAAGTTGGGACTAGCGGGAGTTAGTGATGAGCAGTTCTTC. Protein product: CASSKLGLAGVSDEQFF.

This clone was detected only once. CDR3 coding DNA: TGTGCCAGCAGCTCCAGGGGGGTCCAAGAGACCCAGTACTTC. Amino acids: CASSSRGVQETQYF. This chain joins TRBV7-8 and TRBJ2-5; maybe TRBD1 (7 bases). The germline CDR1 and CDR2 sequences are SGHVS and FQNEAQ. The CDR3 has 14 amino acids. Trimming took off 4 bases at V and 1 base at J, with 10 bases between the two ends.

The chain has TRBV28 and TRBJ2-6; maybe TRBD2 (5 bases). From germline, CDR1 is MDHEN and CDR2 SYDVKM. There are 16 residues in the CDR3. V was shortened by 6 bases and J by 0 bases, with 12 bases between the two germline ends. The CDR3 sequence: CASRRPGISGANVLTF. The CDR3 DNA is TGTGCCAGCAGGCGGCCCGGGATCTCTGGGGCCAACGTCCTGACTTTC.

This clone was seen once. This sequence joins TRBV11-2 and TRBJ2-5; possible D gene TRBD2, 7 bases. From germline, CDR1 is SGHAT and CDR2 FQNNGV. Trimming took off 4 bases at V and 4 bases at J, with 13 bases between the two ends. This CDR3 is built from 14 residues. The CDR3, as DNA: TGTGCCAGCAGCTCGGGGAGGGGGTTAGAGACCCAGTACTTC. It is translated as CASSSGRGLETQYF.

The V call is TRBV27, the J call TRBJ2-5, with 11 positions matching TRBD2. With 5 bases clipped from V and 11 bases from J, the junction kept 16 bases outside the gene matches. The CDR3 has 16 amino acids. Per germline, CDR1 MNHEY and CDR2 SMNVEV (reference sequence). CDR3 loop: CASSPLAGGTSREQYF. The CDR3 bases are TGTGCCAGCAGTCCCCTAGCGGGAGGAACCTCCCGTGAGCAGTACTTC.

In regard to this clone: Sequence at one end of the junction differs from germline and may be a read error. The sample carries other DNA sequences with the same CDR3. The rearrangement joins TRBV30 to TRBJ2-7, with D perhaps matching TRBD1 (6 bases). Germline CDR1 GTSNPN, CDR2 SVGIG (reference sequence). The CDR3 loop spans 13 amino acids. The DNA for the CDR3 is TGTGCTTGGAACAGGGAGTCCCCCTACGAGCAGTACTTC. Translating gives CAWNRESPYEQYF.

This clone was detected once. The gene calls are TRBV5-4 and TRBJ2-7; maybe TRBD2 (5 bases). Trimming took 5 bases from V and 2 from J, leaving 17 bases between them. The length of the CDR3 is 15 residues. Per the germline V gene, CDR1 is SGHNT and CDR2 is YYREEE (reference sequence). The CDR3 coding sequence is TGTGCCAGCAGTTCTAGCCTGACCCATCCCTACGAGCAGTACTTC. The encoded protein is CASSSSLTHPYEQYF.

This rearrangement joins TRBV7-2 to TRBJ2-1; no definite D call. From germline, CDR1 is SGHTA and CDR2 FQGNSA. V was shortened by 1 base and J by 6 bases, with 10 bases between the two germline ends. The CDR3 sequence is 14 residues long. In nucleotides, the CDR3 is TGTGCCAGCAGCTTAGACTACCTCAGCAATGAGCAGTTCTTC. This translates into CASSLDYLSNEQFF.